This TCR beta chain stems from a study of vaccination effects on CD4 cells after COVID-19. Pools of viral peptides were used by the ViraFEST assay to expand antigen-specific CD4+ T cells ahead of sequencing. With around ten days of culture completed, CD4+ T cells were isolated. The participants, recipients of two vaccine doses, got either BNT162b2 or mRNA-1273. Comment on this clone: Its cognate antigen is unknown.

TCRdb keeps only in-frame clones here, not all; method: immunoSEQ multiplex PCR. This table holds roughly 70,000 clones, around four fifths found once. The source was CD4+ T cells from PBMCs cultured with HCoV-OC43 spike peptides, collected after COVID-19 vaccination. Subset given: HCoV-OC43 spike overlapping peptide pool stimulation. This TCR was recovered from a human donor who received a COVID-19 vaccine.

The DNA for the CDR3 is TGTGCCAGCAGCCCCGCGGGGCTGGGGGTAAAGAGTTCTGAAGCTTTCTTT. Translation: CASSPAGLGVKSSEAFF. V and J are TRBV5-4 and TRBJ1-1, with a weak D call TRBD1 (5 bases). The germline V and J ends were trimmed by 4 bases and 6 bases, with 25 bases remaining between them. The CDR3 covers 17 residues. Germline V CDR1 and CDR2: SGHNT, YYREEE (reference sequence).